These 13 T cell receptor beta chains share one sample of origin, sequenced in a study of shared clonotypes between healthy human individuals (dated by TCRdb to between 2020 and 2021). Library construction relied on the immunoSEQ multiplex PCR assay. TCRdb mirrors the immuneACCESS table, restricted to in-frame sequences. Some clones are absent from its copies; in checked studies, under half trace to an unresolved V gene, and the reason for the others is unknown. The sample has hundreds of thousands of clones on record, around 97% of them singletons. The leading ten clones occupy about 0.06% of the sample. The sample was naive CD4+ T cells sorted from blood. Interpreted using the paper, the cell subset or site label stands for: CD45RA+ positively selected. These receptors came from a woman younger than 45 in good health.

This CDR3 is CASSWGPTVNTEAFF. The CDR3 nucleotides are TGTGCCAGCAGCTGGGGCCCGACAGTGAACACTGAAGCTTTCTTT. The chain couples TRBV11-1 to TRBJ1-1; tentative D call: TRBD1 (5 bases). The CDR3 runs 15 residues. The V gene's germline CDR1 is SGHAT and CDR2 FQDESV (reference sequence). V lost 4 bases, J lost 0 bases, and 12 bases lay in between.

CDR3 bases: TGCAGCGTTGAAACGGGGCCCTACGAGCAGTACTTC. Translation gives CSVETGPYEQYF. The V call is TRBV29-1, the J call TRBJ2-7, with D tentatively TRBD1 or TRBD2 (5 bases each). Germline V CDR1 and CDR2: SQVTM, ANQGSEA. The CDR3 is 12 residues long. The germline V and J ends were trimmed by 2 bases and 2 bases, with 7 bases remaining between them.

V gene TRBV28 combines with J gene TRBJ1-1, with D tentatively TRBD1 (5 bases). Between the trimmed V and J ends, which lost 3 bases and 4 bases, there was a span of 12 bases. The CDR3 is made up of 14 amino acids. Germline values: CDR1 MDHEN, CDR2 SYDVKM. The CDR3 sequence is CASSLRGALTEAFF. The CDR3 coding sequence is TGTGCCAGCAGTTTGCGGGGCGCGCTCACTGAAGCTTTCTTT.

V and J are TRBV2 and TRBJ2-3, with 7 bases matching TRBD2. Trimming at V came to 6 bases and at J to 2 bases, leaving 14 bases not matched to a gene. The germline CDR1 and CDR2 sequences are SNHLY and FYNNEI. The CDR3 has 17 residues. DNA of the CDR3: TGTGCCAGCAGCCTTCAGCGGGACTCGTCATACACAGATACGCAGTATTTT. It translates to CASSLQRDSSYTDTQYF.

V usage is TRBV6-5 and J usage is TRBJ2-7, with D tentatively TRBD1 (6 bases). Germline CDR1 reads MNHEY; CDR2 reads SVGAGI. Trimming took 5 bases from V and 6 from J, leaving 17 bases between them. The CDR3 covers 14 residues. The CDR3 nucleotides are TGTGCCAGCAGTGCGAAAGCAGGGGTTACCGAGCAGTACTTC. The encoded protein is CASSAKAGVTEQYF.

A single count supports this clone. The chain employs TRBV7-2 and TRBJ2-5, with D maybe TRBD1 (5 bases). The V gene lost 2 bases and the J gene lost 6 bases, with 13 bases spanning the gap. This CDR3 region has 14 residues. Germline-derived CDR1 and CDR2 are SGHTA and FQGNSA. The chain's CDR3 is CASSLLGQGKTQYF. In nucleotides, the CDR3 is TGTGCCAGCAGCTTACTGGGGCAGGGAAAGACCCAGTACTTC.

The chain carries TRBV27 and TRBJ2-5; 13 nucleotides align to TRBD2. The better agreement between TRBJ2-7 and the DNA end casts doubt on the J call. The CDR3 consists of 13 residues. Germline CDR1 and CDR2: MNHEY and SMNVEV (reference sequence). The CDR3 DNA reads as TGTGCCAGCAGACTAGCGGGAGGGTACGAGCAGTACTTC. This sequence encodes CASRLAGGYEQYF.

The J gene is TRBJ2-5, the V gene TRBV11-2, with unresolved D. V was pared by 0 bases and J by 2 bases, with 7 bases between. This CDR3 is built from 14 residues. Germline lookup yields CDR1 SGHAT and CDR2 FQNNGV. DNA for the CDR3: TGTGCCAGCAGCTTAGACGCTAATCAAGAGACCCAGTACTTC. It codes for CASSLDANQETQYF. The entire variable domain, with the rest obtained from reference TRBV11-2 and TRBJ2-5, is as follows: EAGVAQSPRYKIIEKRQSVAFWCNPISGHATLYWYQQILGQGPKLLIQFQNNGVVDDSQLPKDRFSAERLKGVDSTLKIQPAKLEDSAVYLCASSLDANQETQYFGPGTRLLVL.

This clone is a singleton in its sample. The chain has TRBV7-6 and TRBJ1-1; no clear D gene. CDR3 size: 13 residues. Germline V CDR1 and CDR2: SGHVS, FNYEAQ. V was pared by 5 bases and J by 1 base, with 8 bases between. CDR3 sequence: CASSAYKNTEAFF. DNA of the CDR3: TGTGCCAGCAGCGCCTATAAGAACACTGAAGCTTTCTTT.

This clone was seen just once. The chain has TRBV18 and TRBJ1-3, with no clear D. The germline gives CDR1 KGHSH, CDR2 LQKENI. This CDR3 is 15 amino acids long. The V gene lost 8 bases and the J gene lost 2 bases, with 16 bases spanning the gap. Written as DNA, the CDR3 is TGTGCCAGCCACCCGAGGCCCGTCCCTGGAAACACCATATATTTT. It encodes CASHPRPVPGNTIYF.

V and J are TRBV28 and TRBJ1-4; 7 bases map to TRBD1. This CDR3 has 15 amino acids. V gave up 6 bases and J gave up 0 bases; unmatched junction bases: 4. Germline CDR1 reads MDHEN; CDR2 reads SYDVKM. CDR3 sequence: CASRRQGATNEKLFF. The CDR3 coding sequence is TGTGCCAGCAGGAGACAGGGTGCAACTAATGAAAAACTGTTTTTT.

V is TRBV7-3 and J is TRBJ2-3, with D possibly being TRBD1 (5 bases). Germline assignment: CDR1 SGHTA and CDR2 FQGTGA. The V end was cut by 4 bases, the J end by 2 bases, with 10 bases between. This CDR3 is 14 amino acids long. The CDR3 region is CASSSGQTTDTQYF. CDR3 coding DNA: TGTGCCAGCAGCTCAGGACAAACCACAGATACGCAGTATTTT. The full variable domain, in which reference TRBV7-3 and TRBJ2-3 provide the parts outside the CDR3, is GAGVSQTPSNKVTEKGKYVELRCDPISGHTALYWYRQSLGQGPEFLIYFQGTGAADDSGLPNDRFFAVRPEGSVSTLKIQRTERGDSAVYLCASSSGQTTDTQYFGPGTRLTVL.

This clone was detected only once. V and J are TRBV10-3 and TRBJ2-7, with D possibly being TRBD1 (5 bases). Germline V lookup: CDR1 ENHRY, CDR2 SYGVKD. This CDR3 has 15 amino acids. Trimming pared 0 bases from V and 1 base from J, leaving 10 bases between. CDR3 amino acids: CAISESRPGSYEQYF. The CDR3, as DNA: TGTGCCATCAGTGAGTCTAGGCCAGGGTCCTACGAGCAGTACTTC.